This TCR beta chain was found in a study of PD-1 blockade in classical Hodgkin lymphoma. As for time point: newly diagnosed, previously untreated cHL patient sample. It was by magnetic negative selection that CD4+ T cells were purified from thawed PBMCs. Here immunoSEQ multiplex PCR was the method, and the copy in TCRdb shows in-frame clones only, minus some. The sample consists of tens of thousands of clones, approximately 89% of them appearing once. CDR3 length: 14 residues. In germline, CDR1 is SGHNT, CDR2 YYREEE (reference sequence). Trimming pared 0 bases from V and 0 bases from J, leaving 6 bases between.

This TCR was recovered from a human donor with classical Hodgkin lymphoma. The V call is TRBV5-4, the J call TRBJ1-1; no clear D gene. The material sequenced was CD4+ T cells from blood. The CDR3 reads CASSLAAMNTEAFF. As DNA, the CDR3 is TGTGCCAGCAGCTTGGCAGCTATGAACACTGAAGCTTTCTTT.